One sample yielded the 10 T cell receptor beta chains listed below, sequenced in a study of T cells in localized non-small cell lung cancer. Generated by immunoSEQ multiplex PCR, the TCRdb table keeps only in-frame clones and is missing some. The repertoire consists of 130,000 or so clones, with roughly 90% occurring once and the leading ten covering 1.7%. This specimen was peripheral blood, taken before any cancer treatment. The receptors derive from a female donor older than 55 with stage I lung adenocarcinoma.

The chain links TRBV7-3 to TRBJ2-1, with a weak D call TRBD2 (6 bases). Trimming left V 2 bases short and J 10 bases short, with 12 bases between. In germline, CDR1 is SGHTA, CDR2 FQGTGA. This CDR3 has 13 residues. The CDR3 is CASSLGGFDEQFF. CDR3 in DNA: TGTGCCAGCAGCTTAGGAGGGTTCGACGAGCAGTTCTTC.

The chain has TRBV5-1 and TRBJ2-3, with a possible D match to TRBD2 (5 bases). The CDR3 length is 13 residues. Trimming took 0 bases from V and 6 from J, leaving 8 bases between them. Per the germline V gene, CDR1 is SGHRS and CDR2 is YFSETQ. CDR3 in DNA: TGCGCCAGCAGCTTGGGCGGGTCGGATACGCAGTATTTT. It is translated as CASSLGGSDTQYF.

This clone appeared a single time. The chain joins TRBV5-1 to TRBJ2-5; D not certain. The CDR3 consists of 13 residues. Trimming cost V 2 bases and J 4 bases, with 9 bases left between them. Per germline, CDR1 SGHRS and CDR2 YFSETQ. The CDR3 region is CASSFGPLETQYF. The CDR3, as DNA: TGCGCCAGCAGCTTTGGGCCGTTAGAGACCCAGTACTTC. Looking up the rest from reference TRBV5-1 and TRBJ2-5 gives the full variable domain: KAGVTQTPRYLIKTRGQQVTLSCSPISGHRSVSWYQQTPGQGLQFLFEYFSETQRNKGNFPGRFSGRQFSNSRSEMNVSTLELGDSALYLCASSFGPLETQYFGPGTRLLVL.

This chain connects TRBV28 to TRBJ2-1; 8 bases map to TRBD2. The trim removed 7 bases at V and 4 bases at J, leaving 12 bases unmatched. The CDR3 runs to 16 residues. Germline CDR1 is MDHEN and CDR2 is SYDVKM. The CDR3 DNA is TGTGCCAGCACAGGGCCCGGACTAGCACCATACAATGAGCAGTTCTTC. This codes for CASTGPGLAPYNEQFF.

For this clone: Other DNA variants within this sample encode the same CDR3. This chain links TRBV28 with TRBJ2-5; D remains unclear. The CDR3 has 11 residues. Trimming removed 2 bases at V and 5 bases at J, with 3 bases between. Germline loops: CDR1 MDHEN, CDR2 SYDVKM. As DNA, the CDR3 is TGTGCCAGCAGTTTAAAGGAGACCCAGTACTTC. This sequence encodes CASSLKETQYF. Full variable domain (remainder filled in from reference TRBV28 and TRBJ2-5): DVKVTQSSRYLVKRTGEKVFLECVQDMDHENMFWYRQDPGLGLRLIYFSYDVKMKEKGDIPEGYSVSREKKERFSLILESASTNQTSMYLCASSLKETQYFGPGTRLLVL.

This rearrangement joins TRBV27 to TRBJ2-7; D may be TRBD2 (6 bases). The CDR3 is 14 residues long. Germline CDR1 is MNHEY and CDR2 is SMNVEV (reference sequence). Trimming left V 4 bases short and J 2 bases short, with 12 bases between. The DNA of the CDR3 is TGTGCCAGCAGTTCCACGAGACTAGCCTACGAGCAGTACTTC. Encoded protein: CASSSTRLAYEQYF.

The chain combines TRBV6-5 with TRBJ2-7, with D hard to call. Germline V gene lookup returns CDR1 MNHEY and CDR2 SVGAGI. This CDR3 is built from 11 residues. V shed 5 bases and J shed 10 bases, with 12 bases lying between them. CDR3 sequence: CASSELGNQYF. CDR3 sequence (DNA): TGTGCCAGCAGTGAATTGGGGAACCAGTACTTC.

The chain joins TRBV19 to TRBJ2-7; D gene ambiguous. The length of the CDR3 is 13 residues. CDR1 is LNHDA and CDR2 is SQIVND in the germline V gene (reference sequence). Deletions cut 5 bases from V and 3 bases from J, with 11 bases between. In DNA form, the CDR3 reads TGTGCCAGTAGTCGCCTTTTAGGCTACGAGCAGTACTTC. Residues: CASSRLLGYEQYF.

The chain employs TRBV5-1 and TRBJ2-7, with D unclear. The CDR3 spans 14 residues. V lost 0 bases and J lost 0, with 7 bases in between. CDR1 and CDR2 (germline): SGHRS, YFSETQ. The CDR3 coding sequence is TGCGCCAGCAGCTTGGCGGATAGCTCCTACGAGCAGTACTTC. Translated: CASSLADSSYEQYF.

This clone came up once. The conserved phenylalanine or tryptophan is not found at the CDR3 terminus, so this likely reflects a read error. Written as DNA, the CDR3 is TGTGCCAGCAGTGGGGGGCAGGGGCTGAACACTGAAGCTTTCCTT. Amino acids: CASSGGQGLNTEAFL. The chain has TRBV2 and TRBJ1-1; a possible D gene is TRBD1 (6 bases). Germline-derived CDR1 and CDR2 are SNHLY and FYNNEI. Trimming shortened V by 4 bases and J by 0 bases, and 12 bases separated the two germline ends. This CDR3 comprises 15 residues.